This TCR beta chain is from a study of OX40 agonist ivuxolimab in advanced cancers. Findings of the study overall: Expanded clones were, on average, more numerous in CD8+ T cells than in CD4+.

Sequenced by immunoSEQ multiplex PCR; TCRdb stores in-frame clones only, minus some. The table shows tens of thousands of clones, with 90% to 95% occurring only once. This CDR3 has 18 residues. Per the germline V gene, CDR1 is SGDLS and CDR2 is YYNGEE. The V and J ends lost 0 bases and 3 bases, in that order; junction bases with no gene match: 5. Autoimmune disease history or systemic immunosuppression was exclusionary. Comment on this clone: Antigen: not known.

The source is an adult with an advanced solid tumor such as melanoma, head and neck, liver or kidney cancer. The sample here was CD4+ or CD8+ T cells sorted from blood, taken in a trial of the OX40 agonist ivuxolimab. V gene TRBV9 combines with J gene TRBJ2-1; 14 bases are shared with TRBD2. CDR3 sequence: CASSVVGLAGAGYNEQFF. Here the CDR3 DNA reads TGTGCCAGCAGCGTAGTGGGACTAGCGGGAGCAGGCTACAATGAGCAGTTCTTC.